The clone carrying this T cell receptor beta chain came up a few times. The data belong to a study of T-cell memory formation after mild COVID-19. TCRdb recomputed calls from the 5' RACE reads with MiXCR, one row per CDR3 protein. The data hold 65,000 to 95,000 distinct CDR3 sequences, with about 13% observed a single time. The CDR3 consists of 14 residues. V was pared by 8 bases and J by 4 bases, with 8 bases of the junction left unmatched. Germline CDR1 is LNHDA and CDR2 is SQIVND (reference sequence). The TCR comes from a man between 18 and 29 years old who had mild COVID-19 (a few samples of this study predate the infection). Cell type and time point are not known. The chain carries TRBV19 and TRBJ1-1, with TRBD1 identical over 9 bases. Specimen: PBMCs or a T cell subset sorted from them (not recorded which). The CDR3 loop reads CASARDRAATEAFF. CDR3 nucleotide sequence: TGTGCCAGTGCCCGGGACAGGGCCGCCACTGAAGCTTTCTTT.